The following is a TCR beta chain sequence with its context. Its antigen is not known. The data were obtained in a study of T-cell reconstitution after alpha-beta-depleted transplantation in children. Study-level results: Newly produced T cells mostly provided counts and TCRbeta diversity after one year, as hyperexpanded clones declined. Diversity of TCRbeta at day 60 was high in some patients, arising from surviving recipient T cells and thymic progenitors.

Unique molecular identifiers were incorporated when the TCRbeta library was constructed. A single record per CDR3 protein comes from TCRdb applying MiXCR to the PCR reads. Of approximately 1,000,000 distinct CDR3 sequences listed, under 30% are singletons. V lost 3 bases to trimming and J lost 8 bases, with 16 bases between them. This CDR3 region has 15 residues. The TCR originated in a boy younger than two who had a stem cell transplant for SCID, so the T cells may come from the graft donor. This rearrangement joins TRBV12-3 or TRBV12-4 to TRBJ2-2, with D possibly matching TRBD2 (5 bases). The starting material was PBMCs, mostly from graft donor cells, obtained 360 days after TCRalphabeta/CD19-depleted stem cell transplant. In DNA, the CDR3 is TGTGCCAGCAGTTTCCTTGTCGAAGCGGCGGGGGAGCTGTTTTTT. It is translated as CASSFLVEAAGELFF.